This T cell receptor beta chain was recorded in a study of blood T cell repertoires in COVID-19. Background on the study: Acute and convalescent COVID-19 specimens originated in the United States, Italy and Spain. In each case, the material was cDNA or gDNA derived from T cells, B-cell-depleted T cells, or PBMCs.

The germline V gene has CDR1 MNHEY and CDR2 SMNVEV (reference sequence). The CDR3 has 15 residues. Clones were sequenced by immunoSEQ multiplex PCR, and TCRdb holds only the in-frame ones, with some missing. The data hold approximately 310,000 clones, with less than 85% observed a single time. Ages ranged from roughly 18 to 100 years, with residence in approximately 23 US areas. Exposed participants came across a COVID-19 case within 2 weeks before study entry. Comment on this clone: A read error may account for a junction end that differs from germline.

The specimen was PBMCs or T cells enriched from blood (not recorded which). The TCR originated in a woman aged 30 to 39 who had been exposed to COVID-19. This chain connects TRBV27 to TRBJ2-5, with 7 bases fitting TRBD2. The CDR3 spells CASIPPGGYQETQYF. CDR3 coding DNA: TGTGCCAGCATACCCCCCGGGGGGTACCAGGAGACCCAGTACTTC.